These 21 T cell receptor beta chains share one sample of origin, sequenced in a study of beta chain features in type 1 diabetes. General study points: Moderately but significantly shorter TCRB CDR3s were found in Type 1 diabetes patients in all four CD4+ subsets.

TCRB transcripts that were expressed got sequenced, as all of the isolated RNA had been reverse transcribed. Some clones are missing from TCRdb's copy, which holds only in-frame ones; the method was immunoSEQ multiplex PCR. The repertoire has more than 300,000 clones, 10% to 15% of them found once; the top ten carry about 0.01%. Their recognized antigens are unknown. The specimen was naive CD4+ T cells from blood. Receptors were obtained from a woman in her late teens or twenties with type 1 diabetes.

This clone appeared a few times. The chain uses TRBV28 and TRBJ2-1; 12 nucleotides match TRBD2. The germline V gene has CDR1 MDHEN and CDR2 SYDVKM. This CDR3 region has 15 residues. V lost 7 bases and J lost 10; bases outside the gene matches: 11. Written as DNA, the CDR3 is TGTGCCAGCACTCCTAGCGGGAGGGCCTTAGAAGAGCAGTTCTTC. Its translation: CASTPSGRALEEQFF.

The CDR3: CASSLQYRGRGYTF. CDR3 nucleotide sequence: TGTGCCAGCAGCTTACAATACAGGGGGCGAGGCTACACCTTC. The chain has TRBV5-4 and TRBJ1-2; TRBD1 aligns across 9 bases. J lost 8 bases, V lost 2 bases, and 7 bases had no gene match. The germline V gene encodes CDR1 SGHNT and CDR2 YYREEE (reference sequence). The CDR3 consists of 14 residues. The entire variable domain, with the rest obtained from reference TRBV5-4 and TRBJ1-2, is as follows: ETGVTQSPTHLIKTRGQQVTLRCSSQSGHNTVSWYQQALGQGPQFIFQYYREEENGRGNFPPRFSGLQFPNYSSELNVNALELDDSALYLCASSLQYRGRGYTFGSGTRLTVV.

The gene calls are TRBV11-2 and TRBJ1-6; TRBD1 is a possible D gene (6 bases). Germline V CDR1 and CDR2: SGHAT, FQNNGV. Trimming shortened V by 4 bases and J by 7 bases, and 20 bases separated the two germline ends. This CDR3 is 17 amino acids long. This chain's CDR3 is CASSSQPGQKTNSPLHF. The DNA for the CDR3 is TGTGCCAGCAGCTCCCAGCCCGGACAGAAGACAAATTCACCCCTCCACTTT.

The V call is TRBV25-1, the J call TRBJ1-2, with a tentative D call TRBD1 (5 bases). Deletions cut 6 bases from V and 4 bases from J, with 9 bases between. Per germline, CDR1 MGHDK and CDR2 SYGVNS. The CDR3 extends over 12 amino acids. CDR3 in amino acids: CASRTEIYGYTF. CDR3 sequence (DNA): TGTGCCAGCAGGACAGAAATCTATGGCTACACCTTC.

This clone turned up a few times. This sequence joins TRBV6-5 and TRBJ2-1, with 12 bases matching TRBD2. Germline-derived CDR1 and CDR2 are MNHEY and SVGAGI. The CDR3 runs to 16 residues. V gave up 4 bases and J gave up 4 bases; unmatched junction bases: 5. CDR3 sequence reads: CASSSPTSGRYNEQFF. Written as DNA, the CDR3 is TGTGCCAGCAGTTCCCCGACTAGCGGGAGATACAATGAGCAGTTCTTC.

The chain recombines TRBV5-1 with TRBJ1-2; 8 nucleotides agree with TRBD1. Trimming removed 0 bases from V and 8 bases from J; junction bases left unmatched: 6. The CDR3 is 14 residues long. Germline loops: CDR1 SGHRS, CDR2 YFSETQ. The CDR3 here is CASSLASGTGGYTF. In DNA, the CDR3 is TGCGCCAGCAGCTTGGCGTCCGGGACAGGCGGCTACACCTTC.

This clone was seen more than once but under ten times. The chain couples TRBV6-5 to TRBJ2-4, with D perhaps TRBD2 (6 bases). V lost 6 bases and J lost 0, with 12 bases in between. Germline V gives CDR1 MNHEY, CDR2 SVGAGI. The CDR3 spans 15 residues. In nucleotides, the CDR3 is TGTGCCAGCAGACCTTCGGGACTAGCCAAAAACATTCAGTACTTC. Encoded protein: CASRPSGLAKNIQYF.

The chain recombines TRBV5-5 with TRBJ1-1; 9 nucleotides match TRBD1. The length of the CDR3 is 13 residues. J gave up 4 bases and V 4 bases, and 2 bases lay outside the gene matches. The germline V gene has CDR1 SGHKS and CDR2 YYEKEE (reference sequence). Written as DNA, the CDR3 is TGTGCCAGCAGCAGGACAGGGGCCACTGAAGCTTTCTTT. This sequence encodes CASSRTGATEAFF.

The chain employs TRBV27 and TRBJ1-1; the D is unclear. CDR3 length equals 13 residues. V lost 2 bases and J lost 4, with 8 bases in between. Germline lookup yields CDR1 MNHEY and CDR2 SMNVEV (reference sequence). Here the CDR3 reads CASSLRESTEAFF. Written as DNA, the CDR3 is TGTGCCAGCAGTTTAAGGGAGTCCACTGAAGCTTTCTTT.

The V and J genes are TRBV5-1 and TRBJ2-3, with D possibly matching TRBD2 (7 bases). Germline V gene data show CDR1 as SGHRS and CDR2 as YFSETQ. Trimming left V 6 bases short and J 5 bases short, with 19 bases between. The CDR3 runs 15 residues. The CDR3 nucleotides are TGCGCCAGCACCCTGGGCGGGGGCTTTCAAGATACGCAGTATTTT. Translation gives CASTLGGGFQDTQYF.

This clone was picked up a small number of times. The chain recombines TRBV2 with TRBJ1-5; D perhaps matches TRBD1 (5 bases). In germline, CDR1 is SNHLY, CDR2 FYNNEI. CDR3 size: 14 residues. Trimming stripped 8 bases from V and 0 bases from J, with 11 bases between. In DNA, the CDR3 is TGTGCCAGCGGCCGCAGGGTTAGCAATCAGCCCCAGCATTTT. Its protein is CASGRRVSNQPQHF.

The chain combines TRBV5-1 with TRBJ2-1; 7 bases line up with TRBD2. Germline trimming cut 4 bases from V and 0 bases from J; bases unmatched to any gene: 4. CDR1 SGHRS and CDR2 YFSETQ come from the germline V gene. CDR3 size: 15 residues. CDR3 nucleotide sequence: TGCGCCAGCAGCCCTCGGGGGGTCTCCTACAATGAGCAGTTCTTC. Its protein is CASSPRGVSYNEQFF.

In DNA form, the CDR3 reads TGCGCCAGCAGCTTATCCAGGGACAACGGCTACACCTTC. Amino acid sequence: CASSLSRDNGYTF. The V and J genes are TRBV5-1 and TRBJ1-2, with D possibly being TRBD1 (6 bases). In germline, CDR1 is SGHRS, CDR2 YFSETQ. V lost 2 bases to trimming and J lost 8 bases, with 13 bases between them. The CDR3 loop spans 13 amino acids. The variable domain in full, completed from reference TRBV5-1 and TRBJ1-2, reads KAGVTQTPRYLIKTRGQQVTLSCSPISGHRSVSWYQQTPGQGLQFLFEYFSETQRNKGNFPGRFSGRQFSNSRSEMNVSTLELGDSALYLCASSLSRDNGYTFGSGTRLTVV.

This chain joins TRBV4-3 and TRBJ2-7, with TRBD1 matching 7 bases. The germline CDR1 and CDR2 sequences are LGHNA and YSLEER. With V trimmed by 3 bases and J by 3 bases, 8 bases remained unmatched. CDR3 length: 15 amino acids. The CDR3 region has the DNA TGCGCCAGCAGCCATGGGGACAGTGGAGGCTACGAGCAGTACTTC. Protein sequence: CASSHGDSGGYEQYF.

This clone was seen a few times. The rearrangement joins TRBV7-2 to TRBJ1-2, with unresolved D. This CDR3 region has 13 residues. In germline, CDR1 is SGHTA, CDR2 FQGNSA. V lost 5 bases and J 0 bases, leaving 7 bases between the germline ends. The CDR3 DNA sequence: TGTGCCAGCAGCACGGTTACTAACTATGGCTACACCTTC. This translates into CASSTVTNYGYTF.

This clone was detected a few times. DNA of the CDR3: TGTGCCTGGAGTTCGCTCAGGACTAGCGGGAACACAGATACGCAGTATTTT. It encodes CAWSSLRTSGNTDTQYF. The chain links TRBV30 to TRBJ2-3; 12 nucleotides align to TRBD2. V gave up 2 bases and J gave up 2 bases; unmatched junction bases: 8. The CDR3 is 17 residues long. The germline V gene encodes CDR1 GTSNPN and CDR2 SVGIG (reference sequence).

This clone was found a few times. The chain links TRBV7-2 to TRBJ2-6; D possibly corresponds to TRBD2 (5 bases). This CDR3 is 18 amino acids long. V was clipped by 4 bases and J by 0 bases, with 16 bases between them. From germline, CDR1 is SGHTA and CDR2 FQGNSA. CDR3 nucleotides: TGTGCCAGCAGCTCCCCAGCTAGCTCAAACTCTGGGGCCAACGTCCTGACTTTC. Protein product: CASSSPASSNSGANVLTF.

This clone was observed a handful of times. The CDR3 spells CAWARREGFYNEQFF. The CDR3 DNA follows: TGTGCCTGGGCCCGGCGGGAGGGCTTTTACAATGAGCAGTTCTTC. The chain employs TRBV30 and TRBJ2-1; TRBD2 agrees at 9 bases. After removal of 5 bases from V and 4 bases from J, the junction contained 9 bases not matched to a gene. This CDR3 comprises 15 residues. CDR1 GTSNPN and CDR2 SVGIG come from the germline V gene (reference sequence).

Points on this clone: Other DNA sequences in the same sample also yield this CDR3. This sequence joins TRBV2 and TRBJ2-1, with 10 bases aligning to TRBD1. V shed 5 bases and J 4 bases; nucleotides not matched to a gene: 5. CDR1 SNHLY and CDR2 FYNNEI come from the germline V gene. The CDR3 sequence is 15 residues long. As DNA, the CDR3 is TGTGCCAGCAGTAGGGACAGGGGAGAATACAATGAGCAGTTCTTC. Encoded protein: CASSRDRGEYNEQFF.

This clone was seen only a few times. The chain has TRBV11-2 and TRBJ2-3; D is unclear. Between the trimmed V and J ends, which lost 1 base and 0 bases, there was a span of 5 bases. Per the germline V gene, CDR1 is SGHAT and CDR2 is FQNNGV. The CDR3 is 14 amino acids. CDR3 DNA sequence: TGTGCCAGCAGCTTAGTAGCTAGCACAGATACGCAGTATTTT. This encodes CASSLVASTDTQYF.

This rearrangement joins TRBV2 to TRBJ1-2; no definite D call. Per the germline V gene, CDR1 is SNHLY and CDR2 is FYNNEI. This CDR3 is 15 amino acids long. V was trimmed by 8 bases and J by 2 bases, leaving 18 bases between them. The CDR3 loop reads CASRRVFPSNYGYTF. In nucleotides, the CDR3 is TGTGCCAGCCGCCGGGTGTTCCCGAGCAACTATGGCTACACCTTC.